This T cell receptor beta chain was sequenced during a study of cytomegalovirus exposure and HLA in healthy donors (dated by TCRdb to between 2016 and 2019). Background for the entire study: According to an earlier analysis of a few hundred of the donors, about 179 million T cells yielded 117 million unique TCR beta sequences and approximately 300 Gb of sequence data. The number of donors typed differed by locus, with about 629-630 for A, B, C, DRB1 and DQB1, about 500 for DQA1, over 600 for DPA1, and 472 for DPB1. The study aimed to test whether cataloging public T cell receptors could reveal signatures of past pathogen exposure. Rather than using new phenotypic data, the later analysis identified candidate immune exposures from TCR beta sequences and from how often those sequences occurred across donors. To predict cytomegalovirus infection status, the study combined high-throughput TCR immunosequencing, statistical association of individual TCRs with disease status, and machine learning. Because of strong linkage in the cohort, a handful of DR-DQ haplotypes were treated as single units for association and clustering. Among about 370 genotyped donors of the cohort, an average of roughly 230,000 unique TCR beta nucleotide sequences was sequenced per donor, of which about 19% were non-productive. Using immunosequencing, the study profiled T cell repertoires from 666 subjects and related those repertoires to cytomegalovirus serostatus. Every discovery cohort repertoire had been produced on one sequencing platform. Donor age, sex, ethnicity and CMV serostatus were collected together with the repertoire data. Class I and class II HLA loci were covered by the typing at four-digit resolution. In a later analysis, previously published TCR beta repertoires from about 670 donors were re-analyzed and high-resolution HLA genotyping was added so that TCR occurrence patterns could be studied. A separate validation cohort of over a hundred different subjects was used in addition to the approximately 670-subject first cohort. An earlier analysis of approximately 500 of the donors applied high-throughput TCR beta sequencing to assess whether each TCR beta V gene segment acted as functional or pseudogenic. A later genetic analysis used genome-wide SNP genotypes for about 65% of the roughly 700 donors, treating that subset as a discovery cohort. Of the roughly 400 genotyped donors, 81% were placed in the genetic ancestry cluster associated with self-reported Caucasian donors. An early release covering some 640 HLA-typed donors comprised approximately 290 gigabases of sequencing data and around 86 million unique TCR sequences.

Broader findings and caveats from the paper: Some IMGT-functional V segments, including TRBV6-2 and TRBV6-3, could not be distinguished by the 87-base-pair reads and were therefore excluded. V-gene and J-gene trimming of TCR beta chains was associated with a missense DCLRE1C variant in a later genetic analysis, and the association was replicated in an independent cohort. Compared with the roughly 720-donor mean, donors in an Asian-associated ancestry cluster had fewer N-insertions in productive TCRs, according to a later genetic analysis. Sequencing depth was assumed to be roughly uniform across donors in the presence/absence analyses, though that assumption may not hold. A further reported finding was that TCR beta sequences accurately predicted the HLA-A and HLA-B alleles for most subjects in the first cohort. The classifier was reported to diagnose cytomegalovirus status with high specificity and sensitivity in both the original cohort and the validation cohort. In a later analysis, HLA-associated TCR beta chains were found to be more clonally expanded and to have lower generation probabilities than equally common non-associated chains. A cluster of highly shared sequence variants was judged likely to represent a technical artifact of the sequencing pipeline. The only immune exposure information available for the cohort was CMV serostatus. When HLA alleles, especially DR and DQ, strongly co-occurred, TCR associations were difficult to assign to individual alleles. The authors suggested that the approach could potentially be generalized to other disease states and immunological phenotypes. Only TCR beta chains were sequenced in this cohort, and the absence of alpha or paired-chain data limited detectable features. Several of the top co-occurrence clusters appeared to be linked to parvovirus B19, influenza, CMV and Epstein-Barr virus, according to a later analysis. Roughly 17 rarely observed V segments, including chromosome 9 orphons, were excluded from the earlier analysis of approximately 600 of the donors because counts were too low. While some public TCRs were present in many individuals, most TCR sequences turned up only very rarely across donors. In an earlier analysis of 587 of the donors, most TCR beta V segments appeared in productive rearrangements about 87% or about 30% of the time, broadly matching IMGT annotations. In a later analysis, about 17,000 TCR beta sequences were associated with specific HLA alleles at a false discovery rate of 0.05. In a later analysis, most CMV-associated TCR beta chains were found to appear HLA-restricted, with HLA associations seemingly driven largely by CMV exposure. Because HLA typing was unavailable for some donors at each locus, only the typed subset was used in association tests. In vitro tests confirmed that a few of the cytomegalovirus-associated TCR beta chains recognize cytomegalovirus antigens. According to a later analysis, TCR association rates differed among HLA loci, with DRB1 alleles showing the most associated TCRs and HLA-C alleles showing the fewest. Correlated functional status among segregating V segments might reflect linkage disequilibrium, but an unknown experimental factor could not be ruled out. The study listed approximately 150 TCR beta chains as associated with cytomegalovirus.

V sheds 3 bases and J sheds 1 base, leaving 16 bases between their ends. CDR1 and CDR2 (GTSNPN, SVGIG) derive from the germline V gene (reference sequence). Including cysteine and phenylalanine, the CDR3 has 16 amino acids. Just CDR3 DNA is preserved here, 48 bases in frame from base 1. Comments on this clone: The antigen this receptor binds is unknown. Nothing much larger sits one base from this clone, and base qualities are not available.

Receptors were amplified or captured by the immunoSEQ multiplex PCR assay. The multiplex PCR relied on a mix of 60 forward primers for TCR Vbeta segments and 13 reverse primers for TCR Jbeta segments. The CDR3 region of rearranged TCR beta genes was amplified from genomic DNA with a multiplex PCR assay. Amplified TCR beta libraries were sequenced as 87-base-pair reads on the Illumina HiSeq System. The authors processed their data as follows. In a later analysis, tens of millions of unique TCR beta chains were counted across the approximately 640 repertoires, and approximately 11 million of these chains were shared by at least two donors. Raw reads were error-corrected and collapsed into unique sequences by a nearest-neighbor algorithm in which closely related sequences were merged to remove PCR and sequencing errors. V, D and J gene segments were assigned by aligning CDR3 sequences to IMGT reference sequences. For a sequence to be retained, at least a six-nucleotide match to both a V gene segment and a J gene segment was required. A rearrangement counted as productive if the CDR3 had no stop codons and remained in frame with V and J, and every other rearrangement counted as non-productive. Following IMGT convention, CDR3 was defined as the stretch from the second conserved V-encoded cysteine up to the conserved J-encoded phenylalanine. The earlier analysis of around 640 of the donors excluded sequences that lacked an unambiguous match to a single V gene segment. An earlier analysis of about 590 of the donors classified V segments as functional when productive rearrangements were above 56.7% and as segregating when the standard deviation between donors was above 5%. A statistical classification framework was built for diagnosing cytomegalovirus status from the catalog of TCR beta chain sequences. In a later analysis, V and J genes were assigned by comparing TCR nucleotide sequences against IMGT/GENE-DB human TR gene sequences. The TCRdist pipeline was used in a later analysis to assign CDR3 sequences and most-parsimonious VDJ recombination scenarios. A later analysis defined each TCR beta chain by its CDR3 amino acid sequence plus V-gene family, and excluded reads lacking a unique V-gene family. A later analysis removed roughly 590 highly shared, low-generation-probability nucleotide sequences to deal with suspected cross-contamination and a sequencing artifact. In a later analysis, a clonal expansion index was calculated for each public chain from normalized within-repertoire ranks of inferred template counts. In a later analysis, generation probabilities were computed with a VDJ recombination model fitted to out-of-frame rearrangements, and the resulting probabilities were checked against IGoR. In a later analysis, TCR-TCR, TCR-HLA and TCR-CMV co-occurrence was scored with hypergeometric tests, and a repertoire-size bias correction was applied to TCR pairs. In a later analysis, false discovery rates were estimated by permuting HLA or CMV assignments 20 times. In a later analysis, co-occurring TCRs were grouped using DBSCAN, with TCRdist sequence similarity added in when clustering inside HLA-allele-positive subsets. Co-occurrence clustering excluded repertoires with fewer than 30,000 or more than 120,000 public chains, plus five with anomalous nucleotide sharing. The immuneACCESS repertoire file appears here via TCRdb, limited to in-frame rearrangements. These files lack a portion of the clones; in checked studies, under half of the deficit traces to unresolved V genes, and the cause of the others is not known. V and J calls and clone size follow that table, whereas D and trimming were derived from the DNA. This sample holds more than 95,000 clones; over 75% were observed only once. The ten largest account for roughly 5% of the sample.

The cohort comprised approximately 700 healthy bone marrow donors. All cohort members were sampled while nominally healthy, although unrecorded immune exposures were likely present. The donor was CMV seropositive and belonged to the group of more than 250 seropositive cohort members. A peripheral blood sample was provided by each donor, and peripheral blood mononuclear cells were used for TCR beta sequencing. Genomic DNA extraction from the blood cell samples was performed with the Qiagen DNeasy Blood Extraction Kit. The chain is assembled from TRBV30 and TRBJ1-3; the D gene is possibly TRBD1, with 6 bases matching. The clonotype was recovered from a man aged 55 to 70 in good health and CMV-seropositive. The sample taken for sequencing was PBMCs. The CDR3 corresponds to CAWRPRGGASGNTIYF. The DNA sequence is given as TGTGCCTGGAGACCGAGGGGGGGCGCGTCTGGAAACACCATATATTTT.